This T cell receptor beta chain was profiled in a study of blood T cell repertoires in COVID-19. Study in general: COVID-19 samples, acute and convalescent, were from the United States, Italy and Spain. The analysed material was cDNA or gDNA that came from T cells, B-cell-depleted T cells, or PBMCs.

Per the study methods: Amplification of reference gene primers provided the estimated nucleated cell counts. Only in-frame clones appear in the TCRdb table, and some are missing; sequencing was by immunoSEQ multiplex PCR. V and J calls plus clone size are reproduced from that table; the DNA served to infer D and trimming. The table records some 89,000 clones, 90% of them present only once. The germline CDR1 and CDR2 sequences are LNHNV and YYDKDF (reference sequence). The CDR3 covers 16 residues. The V end lost 1 base, the J end lost 5 bases, and 17 bases lay between the germline ends. The J gene is TRBJ2-5, the V gene TRBV15, with a possible D match to TRBD1 (6 bases). This receptor was taken from a man aged 55 to 69 with acute or convalescent COVID-19. Sequencing input: peripheral blood. For the CDR3, the DNA is TGTGCCACCAGCAGAGGTCCCGCCAGGGGAGAGGAGACCCAGTACTTC. Residues: CATSRGPARGEETQYF.